This T cell receptor (beta chain) was found in a study of blood T cell repertoires in COVID-19. Across the whole study: Both acute and convalescent COVID-19 samples were obtained from the United States, Italy and Spain. Sources were T cells, B-cell-depleted T cells, or PBMCs; the material itself was cDNA or gDNA.

Authors' data handling: Amplified reference gene primers provided the basis for estimating nucleated cell counts. Generated by immunoSEQ multiplex PCR, the TCRdb table keeps only in-frame clones and is missing some. V and J calls and clone size follow that table, whereas D and trimming were derived from the DNA. The table includes 220,000 or so clones, 84% detected once. V dropped 3 bases and J dropped 4; count of bases not matched to a gene: 8. This CDR3 comprises 18 residues. The germline V gene encodes CDR1 SGHDT and CDR2 YYEEEE. The origin of this receptor is an older woman who had recovered from COVID-19. Material for sequencing was peripheral blood. The chain couples TRBV5-6 to TRBJ2-3; 16 nucleotides line up with TRBD2. The CDR3 region is CASSYPGLAGGLADTQYF. For the CDR3, the DNA is TGTGCCAGCAGCTATCCGGGACTAGCGGGGGGGCTAGCAGATACGCAGTATTTT.